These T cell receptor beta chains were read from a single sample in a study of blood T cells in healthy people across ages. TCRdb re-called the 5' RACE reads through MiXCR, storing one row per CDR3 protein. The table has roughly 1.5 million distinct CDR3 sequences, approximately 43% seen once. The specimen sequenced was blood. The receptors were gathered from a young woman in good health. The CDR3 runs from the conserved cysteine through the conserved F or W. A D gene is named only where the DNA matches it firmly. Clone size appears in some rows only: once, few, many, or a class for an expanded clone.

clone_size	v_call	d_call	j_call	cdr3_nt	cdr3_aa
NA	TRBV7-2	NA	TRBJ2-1	TGTGCCAGCAGCGTAATGGGAGGCTTTAAAGAGACCCAGTTCTTC	CASSVMGGFKETQFF
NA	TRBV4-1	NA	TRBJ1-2	TGCGCCAGCAGCCAAGATTCAGGGGTGGACTATGGCTACACCTTC	CASSQDSGVDYGYTF
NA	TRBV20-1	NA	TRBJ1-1	TGCAGTGCTAGCCAGGGGGCTTTCTTT	CSASQGAFF
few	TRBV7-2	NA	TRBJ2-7	TGTGCCAGCAGCTTGGGGACTCTTGTCTCCTACGAGCAGTACTTC	CASSLGTLVSYEQYF
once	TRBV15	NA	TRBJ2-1	TGTGCCACCAGCAGCTTAGATACGAGCTCCTACAATGAGCAGTTCTTC	CATSSLDTSSYNEQFF
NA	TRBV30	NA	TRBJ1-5	TGTGCCTGGAGTCGGGAGGGGCAACAGCCCCAGCATTTT	CAWSREGQQPQHF
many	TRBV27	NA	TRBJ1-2	TGTGCCAGCAGTGGCGGCTATGGCTACACCTTC	CASSGGYGYTF
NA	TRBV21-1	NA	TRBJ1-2	TGTGCCAGCAGCAAGGGGGATGGCTACACCTTC	CASSKGDGYTF
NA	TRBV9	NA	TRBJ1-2	TGTGCCAGCAGCCCCGGAGGCCAGAGCTATGGCTACACCTTC	CASSPGGQSYGYTF
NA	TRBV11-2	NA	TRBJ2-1	TGTGCCAGCAGCCCACTTACAGGACGCTACAATGAGCAGTTCTTC	CASSPLTGRYNEQFF